This entry is about one TCR beta chain. Its antigen is not known. Naive and memory CD4+ T cells were separated from cryopreserved PBMCs. Naive or memory CD4+ cells were cultured 1:1 with T cell-depleted PBMCs plus CEF. Survey-level TCR-beta sequencing used DNA from CEF-cultured naive and memory CD4+ T cells. Data came from immunoSEQ multiplex PCR; TCRdb stores just in-frame clones and leaves some out. The sample includes about 38,000 clones, roughly 80% seen only once; the top ten take roughly 20%. The data were obtained in a study of CD4 T cells in relation to SARS-CoV-2 and coronaviruses. The source of this sequence is an adult with COVID-19. The sequencing sample was made of memory CD4+ T cells from PBMCs, cultured in vitro.

In DNA, the CDR3 is TGTGCCTTAGCACAGGGGGTCCAAGAGACCCAGTACTTC. This gives the protein CALAQGVQETQYF. The chain links TRBV30 to TRBJ2-5; 8 bases agree with TRBD1. The germline gives CDR1 GTSNPN, CDR2 SVGIG (reference sequence). This CDR3 contains 13 residues. V trimming: 7 bases; J trimming: 1 base; junction bases outside the gene matches: 5.